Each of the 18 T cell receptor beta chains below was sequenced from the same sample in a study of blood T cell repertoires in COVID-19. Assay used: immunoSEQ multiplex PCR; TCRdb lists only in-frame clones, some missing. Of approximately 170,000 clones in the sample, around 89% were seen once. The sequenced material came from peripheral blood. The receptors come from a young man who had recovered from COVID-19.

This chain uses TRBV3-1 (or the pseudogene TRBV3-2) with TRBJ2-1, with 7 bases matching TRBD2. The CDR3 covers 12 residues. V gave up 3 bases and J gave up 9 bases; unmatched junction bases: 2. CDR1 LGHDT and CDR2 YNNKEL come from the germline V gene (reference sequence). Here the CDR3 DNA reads TGTGCCAGCAGCCAGACTAGCTCTGAGCAGTTCTTC. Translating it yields CASSQTSSEQFF.

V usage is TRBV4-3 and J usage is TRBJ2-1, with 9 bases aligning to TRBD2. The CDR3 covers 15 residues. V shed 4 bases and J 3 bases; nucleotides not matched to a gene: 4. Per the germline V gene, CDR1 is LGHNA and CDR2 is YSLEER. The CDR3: CASSRVAGDYNEQFF. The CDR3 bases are TGCGCCAGCAGCCGAGTAGCGGGAGACTACAATGAGCAGTTCTTC.

CDR3 protein: CASSLYEYTGELFF. The CDR3 DNA reads TGTGCCAGCAGCTTGTATGAGTACACCGGGGAGCTGTTTTTT. The chain recombines TRBV5-4 with TRBJ2-2, with D unclear. CDR3 length: 14 amino acids. Per the germline V gene, CDR1 is SGHNT and CDR2 is YYREEE (reference sequence). V was cut by 1 base and J by 3 bases, with 7 bases left in between.

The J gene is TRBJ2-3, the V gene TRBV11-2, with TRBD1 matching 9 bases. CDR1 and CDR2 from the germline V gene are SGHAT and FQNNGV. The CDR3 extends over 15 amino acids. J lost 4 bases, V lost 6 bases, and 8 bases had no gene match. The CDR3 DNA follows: TGTGCCAGCAGAGAAACAGGGGGCGGCGCAGATACGCAGTATTTT. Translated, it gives CASRETGGGADTQYF.

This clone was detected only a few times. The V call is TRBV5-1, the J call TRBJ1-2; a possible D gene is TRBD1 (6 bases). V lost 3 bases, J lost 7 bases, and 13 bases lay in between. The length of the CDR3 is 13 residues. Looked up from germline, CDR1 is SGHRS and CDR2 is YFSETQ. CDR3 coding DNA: TGCGCCAGCAGCTCACAGGGCCGGGGTGGCTACACCTTC. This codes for CASSSQGRGGYTF.

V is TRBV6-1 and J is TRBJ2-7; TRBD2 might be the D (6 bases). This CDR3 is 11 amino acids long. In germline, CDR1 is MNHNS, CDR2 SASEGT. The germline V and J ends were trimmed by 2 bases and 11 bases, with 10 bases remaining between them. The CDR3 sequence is CASSEQREEYF. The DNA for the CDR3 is TGTGCCAGCAGTGAACAGAGGGAGGAGTACTTC.

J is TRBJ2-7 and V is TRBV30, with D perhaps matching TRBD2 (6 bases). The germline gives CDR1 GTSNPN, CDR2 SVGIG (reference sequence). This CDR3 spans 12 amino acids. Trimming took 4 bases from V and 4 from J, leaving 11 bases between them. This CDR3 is CAWTASVYEQYF. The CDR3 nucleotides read TGTGCCTGGACTGCTAGCGTGTACGAGCAGTACTTC.

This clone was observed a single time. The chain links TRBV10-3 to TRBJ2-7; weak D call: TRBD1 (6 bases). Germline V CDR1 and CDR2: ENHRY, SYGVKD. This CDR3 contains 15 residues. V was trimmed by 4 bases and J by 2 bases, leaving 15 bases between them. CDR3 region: CAISGGQGRPYEQYF. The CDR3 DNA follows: TGTGCCATCAGTGGTGGGCAGGGGCGCCCCTACGAGCAGTACTTC.

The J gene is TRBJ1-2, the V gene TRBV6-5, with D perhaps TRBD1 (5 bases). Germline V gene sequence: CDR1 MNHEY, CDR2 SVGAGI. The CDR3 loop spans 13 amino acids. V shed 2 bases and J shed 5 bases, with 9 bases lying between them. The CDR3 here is CASSYTQGYGYTF. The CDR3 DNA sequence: TGTGCCAGCAGTTACACTCAGGGTTATGGCTACACCTTC.

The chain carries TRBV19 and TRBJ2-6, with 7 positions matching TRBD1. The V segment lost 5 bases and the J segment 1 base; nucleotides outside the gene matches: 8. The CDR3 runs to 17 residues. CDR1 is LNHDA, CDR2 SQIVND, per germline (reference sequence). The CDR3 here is CASSATGFHSGANVLTF. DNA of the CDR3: TGTGCCAGTAGTGCGACAGGGTTCCATTCTGGGGCCAACGTCCTGACTTTC.

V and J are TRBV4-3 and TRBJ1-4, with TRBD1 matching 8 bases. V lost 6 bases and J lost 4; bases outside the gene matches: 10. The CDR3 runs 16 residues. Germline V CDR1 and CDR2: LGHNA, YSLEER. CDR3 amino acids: CASSTPDRGGNEKLFF. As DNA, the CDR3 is TGCGCCAGCAGTACGCCCGACAGGGGCGGTAATGAAAAACTGTTTTTT.

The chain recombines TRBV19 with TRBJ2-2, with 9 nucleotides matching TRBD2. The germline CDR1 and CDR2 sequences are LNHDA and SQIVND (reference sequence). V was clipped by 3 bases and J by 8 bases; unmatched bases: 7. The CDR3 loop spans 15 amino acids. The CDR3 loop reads CASSIQTSGTGELFF. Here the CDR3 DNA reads TGTGCCAGTAGTATCCAGACTAGCGGTACGGGGGAGCTGTTTTTT.

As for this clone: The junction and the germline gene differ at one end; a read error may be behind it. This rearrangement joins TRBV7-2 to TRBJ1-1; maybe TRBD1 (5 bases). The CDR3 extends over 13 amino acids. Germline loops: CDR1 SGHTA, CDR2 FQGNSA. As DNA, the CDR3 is TGCCTCGCCGGTAGCGGTCGGGGGACTGAAGCTTTCTTT. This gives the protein CLAGSGRGTEAFF.

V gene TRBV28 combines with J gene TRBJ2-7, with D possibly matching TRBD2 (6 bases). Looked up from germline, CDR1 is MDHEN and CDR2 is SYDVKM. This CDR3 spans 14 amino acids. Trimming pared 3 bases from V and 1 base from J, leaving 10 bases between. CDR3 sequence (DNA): TGTGCCAGCAGTTTTCTCGCGGGATCCTACGAGCAGTACTTC. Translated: CASSFLAGSYEQYF.

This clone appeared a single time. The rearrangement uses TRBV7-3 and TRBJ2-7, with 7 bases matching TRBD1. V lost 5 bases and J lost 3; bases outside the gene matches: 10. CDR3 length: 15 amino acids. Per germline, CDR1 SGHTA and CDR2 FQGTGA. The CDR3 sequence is CASSPGTVSFYEQYF. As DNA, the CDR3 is TGTGCCAGCAGCCCGGGGACAGTTTCTTTCTACGAGCAGTACTTC.

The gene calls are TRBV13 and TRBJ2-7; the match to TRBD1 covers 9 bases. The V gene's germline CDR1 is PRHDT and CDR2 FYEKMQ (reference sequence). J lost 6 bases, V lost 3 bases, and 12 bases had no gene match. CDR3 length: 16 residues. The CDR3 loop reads CASSLEEGTGIPEQYF. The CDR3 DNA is TGTGCCAGCAGCTTGGAGGAGGGGACAGGGATACCCGAGCAGTACTTC.

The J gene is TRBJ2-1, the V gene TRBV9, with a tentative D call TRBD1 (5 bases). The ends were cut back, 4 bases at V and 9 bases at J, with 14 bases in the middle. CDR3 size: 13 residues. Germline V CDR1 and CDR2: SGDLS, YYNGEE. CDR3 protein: CASSPDIPSEQFF. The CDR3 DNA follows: TGTGCCAGCAGCCCGGACATACCGAGTGAGCAGTTCTTC.

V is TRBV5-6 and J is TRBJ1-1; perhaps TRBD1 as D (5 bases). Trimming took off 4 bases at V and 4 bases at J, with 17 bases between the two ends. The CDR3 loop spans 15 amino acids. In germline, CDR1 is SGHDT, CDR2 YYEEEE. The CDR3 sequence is CASSPLLGGSTEAFF. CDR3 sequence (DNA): TGTGCCAGCAGCCCTCTATTGGGGGGTAGCACTGAAGCTTTCTTT.